This T cell receptor beta chain stems from a study of tumor-infiltrating lymphocytes in primary liver carcinoma. Joint extraction of RNA and DNA used roughly 18-34 mg of bulk tissue that was unsorted. This clonotype came up once. One junction end disagrees with the germline gene, perhaps due to a read error. TCR beta cDNA came from roughly 450 ng total RNA, primed with a constant-region primer. Three rounds of nested multiplex PCR with slightly modified ARM-PCR produced TCR beta libraries. TCRdb ran MiXCR on the multiplex PCR reads and lists one entry per CDR3 protein. This sample has roughly 48,000 distinct CDR3 sequences, with 70% to 75% found just once. The TCR was taken from a man aged 40-55 years with primary liver carcinoma and hepatitis B virus infection. Sequencing was carried out using liver tumor tissue from sampling region 3. The sample's subset: tumor region T3, left-lateral pole.

This CDR3 is CSVGPGNIYEQYF. For the CDR3, the DNA is TGCAGCGTTGGACCGGGGAATATTTACGAACAGTACTTC. The gene calls are TRBV29-1 and TRBJ2-7, with a weak D call TRBD2 (5 bases). This CDR3 region has 13 residues. The germline V gene has CDR1 SQVTM and CDR2 ANQGSEA.